The rows below give T cell receptor beta chains drawn from one sample of a study of neurological immune-mediated disorders. TCRdb re-analysed the 5' RACE reads in MiXCR, keeping a single row per CDR3 protein. The repertoire holds fewer than 90,000 distinct CDR3 sequences, with around 10% as singletons. The source material was PBMCs. All receptors derive from a man aged 40-49 years in good health. The CDR3 runs from the conserved cysteine through the conserved F or W. The D gene is left open where the match is weak. Expanded clones are given a class, and other clones once, few, many or no size at all.

TRBJ1-3,.,many,TRBV9,TGTGCCAGCAGCGTACAGGGGATTCCCGGAAACACCATATATTTT,CASSVQGIPGNTIYF
TRBJ1-1,.,many,TRBV6-5,TGTGCCAGCAGTTACCGGGGGAACACTGAAGCTTTCTTT,CASSYRGNTEAFF
TRBJ1-1,TRBD1,many,TRBV12-3/TRBV12-4,TGTGCCAGCAGTCTTCCCGGGACAGGGATTAACACTGAAGCTTTCTTT,CASSLPGTGINTEAFF
TRBJ2-3,.,many,TRBV5-1,TGCGCCAGCAGCCGAGCTATACAGGGACGTAGCACAGATACGCAGTATTTT,CASSRAIQGRSTDTQYF
TRBJ2-7,.,.,TRBV20-1,TGCAGTGCTTTGCCCGTAAGGGACGTACCCTACGAGCAGTACTTC,CSALPVRDVPYEQYF
TRBJ2-1,.,many,TRBV6-5,TGTGCCAGCAGCGGGGGCCCGGGATCCTACAATGAGCAGTTCTTC,CASSGGPGSYNEQFF
TRBJ1-1,TRBD1,few,TRBV3-1,TGTGCCAGCAGCCAAGGACAGGGTGAAGCTTTCTTT,CASSQGQGEAFF
TRBJ1-1,.,many,TRBV11-3,TGTGCCAGCAGCTTTATGTCGAACACTGAAGCTTTCTTT,CASSFMSNTEAFF
TRBJ1-1,TRBD1,many,TRBV5-1,TGCGCCAGCAGCGGAGGGACAGCGAACACTGAAGCTTTCTTT,CASSGGTANTEAFF
TRBJ2-7,.,many,TRBV5-1,TGCGCCAGCAGCTTGGCTCAGGCAGACGGGGAGCAGTACTTC,CASSLAQADGEQYF
TRBJ2-1,TRBD2,many,TRBV11-2,TGTGCCAGCAGCCGGACCGGGACTACGAACAATGAGCAGTTCTTC,CASSRTGTTNNEQFF
TRBJ2-5,TRBD2,.,TRBV11-1,TGTGCCAGCAGCTCGGGAACTGGACTAGCGCTACCCCAAGAGACCCAGTACTTC,CASSSGTGLALPQETQYF
TRBJ1-1,.,many,TRBV6-6,TGTGCCAGCAGTTATATCACTGAAGCTTTCTTT,CASSYITEAFF
TRBJ1-1,.,many,TRBV6-1,TGTGCCAGCAGGAGAGGTGGGGAGATAAGGACTGAAGCTTTCTTT,CASRRGGEIRTEAFF
TRBJ2-1,.,many,TRBV12-3/TRBV12-4,TGTGCCAGCAGTCCTAAGACGCACAGGGTCCATGAGCAGTTCTTC,CASSPKTHRVHEQFF
TRBJ1-1,.,many,TRBV29-1,TGCAGCGCCCTAAGCCTGGCCCCCTGGGGGACTGAAGCTTTCTTT,CSALSLAPWGTEAFF
TRBJ2-1,.,many,TRBV20-1,TGCAGTGCCCTAGCCGCTGACAATGAGCAGTTCTTC,CSALAADNEQFF
TRBJ2-2,TRBD2,many,TRBV5-1,TGCGCCAGCAGCCTCGGGGGGGCTGACGGGGAGCTGTTTTTT,CASSLGGADGELFF
TRBJ1-2,.,few,TRBV12-3/TRBV12-4,TGTGCCAGCACCGCCGGGACAAGCGCATCAGGCTACACCTTC,CASTAGTSASGYTF
TRBJ2-3,TRBD1,many,TRBV9,TGTGCCAGCAGCTCCCACAGGGGGGTTTTGGCAGATACGCAGTATTTT,CASSSHRGVLADTQYF
TRBJ2-2,.,many,TRBV7-3,TGTGCCAGCAGCCTTAGTTGGAACACCGGGGAGCTGTTTTTT,CASSLSWNTGELFF
TRBJ2-7,.,many,TRBV6-6,TGTGCCAGCAGTTCAGCTTCCTACGAGCAGTACTTC,CASSSASYEQYF
TRBJ2-3,TRBD2,many,TRBV6-2/TRBV6-3,TGTGCCAGCAGCGTCGGGGGGGCCACAGATACGCAGTATTTT,CASSVGGATDTQYF
TRBJ2-5,TRBD2,many,TRBV7-2,TGTGCCAGCTCTCGAATGGCGGGACTAGCGGGAGTAAGGGCAATTAAAGAGACCCAGTACTTC,CASSRMAGLAGVRAIKETQYF
TRBJ2-1,.,many,TRBV11-2,TGTGCCAGCAGCCCTCGATGGAATGAGCAGTTCTTC,CASSPRWNEQFF
TRBJ1-1,TRBD1,many,TRBV5-1,TGCGCCAGCAGCTTAGGGGCAGGGGGAGTTGAAGCTTTCTTT,CASSLGAGGVEAFF
TRBJ1-1,TRBD1,many,TRBV10-3,TGTGCCATCAGCCCCAGGACAGGGGTGAACACTGAAGCTTTCTTT,CAISPRTGVNTEAFF
TRBJ2-1,TRBD2,few,TRBV12-3/TRBV12-4,TGTGCCAGCAGTTCGTCGCGACTAGCGGGGGGTTTCTCCTACAATGAGCAGTTCTTC,CASSSSRLAGGFSYNEQFF
TRBJ2-7,.,many,TRBV5-1,TGCGCCAGCGGGTTTGACCTTCTCCCCTACGAGCAGTACTTC,CASGFDLLPYEQYF
TRBJ2-1,.,many,TRBV12-3/TRBV12-4,TGTGCCAGCAGTCGGGACACCCCCCATGAGCAGTTCTTC,CASSRDTPHEQFF
TRBJ2-3,.,many,TRBV5-1,TGCGCCAGCAGCTTCGGGGGCTCCACAGATACGCAGTATTTT,CASSFGGSTDTQYF
TRBJ2-3,TRBD1,many,TRBV29-1,TGCAGCGTCGCGGACAGGTTCACAGATACGCAGTATTTT,CSVADRFTDTQYF
TRBJ1-1,.,many,TRBV2,TGTGCCAGCAGTGAGTCTGGGGGGGGGGGCACTGAAGCTTTCTTT,CASSESGGGGTEAFF
TRBJ2-7,.,many,TRBV12-3/TRBV12-4,TGTGCCAGCAGTTTAGGCACAGGGAGCGAGCAGTACTTC,CASSLGTGSEQYF
TRBJ2-5,.,many,TRBV7-8,TGTGCCAGCAGCTTTCGCGGTGGCGGATCTCAAGAGACCCAGTACTTC,CASSFRGGGSQETQYF
TRBJ2-2,.,many,TRBV7-3,TGTGCCAGCAGCCCGGGACTGGGGGGATTCGGGGAGCTGTTTTTT,CASSPGLGGFGELFF
TRBJ2-1,TRBD1,many,TRBV28,TGTGCCAGCATCCATTTGGGACGCACATTTAAACAGGGGGCTGAGAATGAGCAGTTCTTC,CASIHLGRTFKQGAENEQFF
TRBJ1-6,.,many,TRBV6-1,TGTGCCAGCAGTGACACGCATAATTCACCCCTCCACTTT,CASSDTHNSPLHF
TRBJ2-7,.,few,TRBV3-1,TGTGCCAGCAGCCCTCGAGGCGGGCCCACCTACGAGCAGTACTTC,CASSPRGGPTYEQYF
TRBJ1-1,.,.,TRBV19,TGTGCCAGTAGTGACCTGGACAGCCCCTCGGAAGCTTTCTTT,CASSDLDSPSEAFF
TRBJ1-3,.,many,TRBV6-5,TGTGCCAGCAGTTACTCAACCGGGAGTCCCGGAAACACCATATATTTT,CASSYSTGSPGNTIYF
TRBJ2-7,TRBD2,.,TRBV5-5,TGTGCCAGCAGCTCGACTGCGGGGGTCTACGAGCAGTACTTC,CASSSTAGVYEQYF
TRBJ2-1,.,many,TRBV29-1,TGCAGCGTTGGTGGACAGATGAGCTCCTACAATGAGCAGTTCTTC,CSVGGQMSSYNEQFF
TRBJ1-6,TRBD1,many,TRBV20-1,TGCAGTGCCGGGACAGGCGTCAATAATTCACCCCTCCACTTT,CSAGTGVNNSPLHF
TRBJ2-5,.,many,TRBV21-1,TGTGCCAGCAGCATCCCGACTAGCGGGGGGAAAGAGACCCAGTACTTC,CASSIPTSGGKETQYF
TRBJ2-7,TRBD1,many,TRBV20-1,TGCAGTGCTACTCCTCGGGACAGGACAACCCCCTACGAGCAGTACTTC,CSATPRDRTTPYEQYF
TRBJ1-6,.,many,TRBV5-1,TGCGCCAGCAGCTTAGCAGGGGATAATTCACCCCTCCACTTT,CASSLAGDNSPLHF